The present TCR beta chain was sequenced within a study of blood T cell repertoires in COVID-19. The overall study: Samples came from the United States, Italy and Spain, spanning acute and convalescent COVID-19.

Here immunoSEQ multiplex PCR was the method, and the copy in TCRdb shows in-frame clones only, minus some. The sample holds roughly 250,000 clones, about 88% seen once. All enrollees were roughly 18 to 100 years old and from roughly 22 US areas. Participants' reported clinical history set cohort assignment. CDR1 MRHNA and CDR2 SNTAGT come from the germline V gene. V was trimmed by 6 bases and J by 9 bases, leaving 12 bases between them. The length of the CDR3 is 13 residues. This sequence was found in a woman between 50 and 59 years old who had recovered from COVID-19. The rearrangement uses TRBV6-4 and TRBJ1-6, with D uncertain. The sequenced sample consisted of PBMCs or T cells enriched from blood (not recorded which). As DNA, the CDR3 is TGTGCCAGCAGGGAGGATTTCGCTTCACCCCTCCACTTT. Translated, it gives CASREDFASPLHF.